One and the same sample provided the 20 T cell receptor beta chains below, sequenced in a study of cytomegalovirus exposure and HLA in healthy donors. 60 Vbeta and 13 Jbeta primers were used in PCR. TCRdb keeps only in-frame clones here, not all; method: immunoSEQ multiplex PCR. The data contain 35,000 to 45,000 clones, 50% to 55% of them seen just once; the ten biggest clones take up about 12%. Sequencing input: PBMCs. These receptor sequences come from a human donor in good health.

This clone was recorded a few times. CDR3 sequence (DNA): TGTGCCGCCTACCACTATTTCGACAGGGAAAGTGGCTACACCTTC. Translating it yields CAAYHYFDRESGYTF. The V call is TRBV28, the J call TRBJ1-2; 7 nucleotides line up with TRBD1. The CDR3 has 15 amino acids. Germline V gene lookup returns CDR1 MDHEN and CDR2 SYDVKM. Trimming removed 11 bases from V and 7 bases from J; junction bases left unmatched: 19.

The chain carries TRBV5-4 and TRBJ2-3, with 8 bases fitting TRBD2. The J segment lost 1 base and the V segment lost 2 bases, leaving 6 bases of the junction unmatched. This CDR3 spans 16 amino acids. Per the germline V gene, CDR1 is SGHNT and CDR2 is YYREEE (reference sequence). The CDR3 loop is CASSFGGARGTDTQYF. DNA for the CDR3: TGTGCCAGCAGCTTCGGGGGGGCCAGAGGCACAGATACGCAGTATTTT.

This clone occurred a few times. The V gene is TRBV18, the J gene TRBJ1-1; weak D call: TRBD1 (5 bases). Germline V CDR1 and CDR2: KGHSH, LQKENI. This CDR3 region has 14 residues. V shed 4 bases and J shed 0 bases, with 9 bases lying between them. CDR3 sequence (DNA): TGTGCCAGCTCACTCGACAGACTGAACACTGAAGCTTTCTTT. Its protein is CASSLDRLNTEAFF.

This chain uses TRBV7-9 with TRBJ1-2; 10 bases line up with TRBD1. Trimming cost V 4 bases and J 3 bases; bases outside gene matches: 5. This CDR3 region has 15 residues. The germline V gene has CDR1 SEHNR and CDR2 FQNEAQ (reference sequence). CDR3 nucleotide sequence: TGTGCCAGCAGCTCTGGACAGGGGGTGCACTATGGCTACACCTTC. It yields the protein CASSSGQGVHYGYTF.

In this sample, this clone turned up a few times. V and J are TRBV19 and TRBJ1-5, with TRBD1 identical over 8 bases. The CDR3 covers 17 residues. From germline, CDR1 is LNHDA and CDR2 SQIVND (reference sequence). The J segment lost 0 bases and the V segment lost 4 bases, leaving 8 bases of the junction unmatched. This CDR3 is CASSSPGQEFSNQPQHF. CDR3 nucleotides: TGTGCCAGTAGTAGCCCGGGACAGGAGTTTAGCAATCAGCCCCAGCATTTT. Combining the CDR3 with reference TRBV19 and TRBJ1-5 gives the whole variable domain DGGITQSPKYLFRKEGQNVTLSCEQNLNHDAMYWYRQDPGQGLRLIYYSQIVNDFQKGDIAEGYSVSREKKESFPLTVTSAQKNPTAFYLCASSSPGQEFSNQPQHFGDGTRLSIL.

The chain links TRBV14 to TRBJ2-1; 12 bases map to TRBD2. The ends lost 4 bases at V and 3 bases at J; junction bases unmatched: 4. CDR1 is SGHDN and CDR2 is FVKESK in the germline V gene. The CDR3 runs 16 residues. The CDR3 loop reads CASSPRGLAGYNEQFF. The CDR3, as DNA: TGTGCCAGCAGCCCCCGGGGACTAGCGGGCTACAATGAGCAGTTCTTC.

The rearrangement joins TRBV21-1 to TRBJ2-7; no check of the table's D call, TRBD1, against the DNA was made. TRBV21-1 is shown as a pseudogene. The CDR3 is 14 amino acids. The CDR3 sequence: CASNGTGRSYEQYF. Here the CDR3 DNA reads TGTGCCAGCAACGGGACAGGGCGATCCTACGAGCAGTACTTC.

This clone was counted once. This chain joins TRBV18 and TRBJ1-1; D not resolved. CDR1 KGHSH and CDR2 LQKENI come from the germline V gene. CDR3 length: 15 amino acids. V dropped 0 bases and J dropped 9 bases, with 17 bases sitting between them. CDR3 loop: CASSPPPGKGTQAFF. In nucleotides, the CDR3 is TGTGCCAGCTCACCACCTCCGGGAAAGGGAACCCAAGCTTTCTTT.

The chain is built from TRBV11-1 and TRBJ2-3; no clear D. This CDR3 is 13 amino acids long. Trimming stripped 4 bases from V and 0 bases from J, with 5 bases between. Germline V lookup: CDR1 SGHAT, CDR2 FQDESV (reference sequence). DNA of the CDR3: TGTGCCAGCAGCTCGGGTAGCACAGATACGCAGTATTTT. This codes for CASSSGSTDTQYF.

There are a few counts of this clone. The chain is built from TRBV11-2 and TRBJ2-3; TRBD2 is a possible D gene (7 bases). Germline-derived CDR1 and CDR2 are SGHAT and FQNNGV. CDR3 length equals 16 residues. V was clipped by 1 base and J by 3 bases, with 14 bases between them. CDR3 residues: CASSLVWGGGTDTQYF. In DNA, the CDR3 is TGTGCCAGCAGCTTAGTTTGGGGGGGCGGTACAGATACGCAGTATTTT.

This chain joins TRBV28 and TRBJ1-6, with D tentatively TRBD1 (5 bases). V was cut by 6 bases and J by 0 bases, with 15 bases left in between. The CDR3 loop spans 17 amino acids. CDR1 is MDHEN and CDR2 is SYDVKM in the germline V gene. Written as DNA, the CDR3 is TGTGCCAGCAGACAGGAAGGGGAAGGCTCCTATAATTCACCCCTCCACTTT. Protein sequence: CASRQEGEGSYNSPLHF.

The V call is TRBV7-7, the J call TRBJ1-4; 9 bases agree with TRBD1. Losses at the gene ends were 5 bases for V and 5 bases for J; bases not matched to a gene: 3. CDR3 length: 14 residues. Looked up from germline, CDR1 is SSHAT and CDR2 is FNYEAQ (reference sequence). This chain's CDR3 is CASSPTGGNEKLFF. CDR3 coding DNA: TGTGCCAGCAGCCCGACAGGGGGGAATGAAAAACTGTTTTTT. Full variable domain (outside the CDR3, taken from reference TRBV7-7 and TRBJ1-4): GAGVSQSPRYKVTKRGQDVTLRCDPISSHATLYWYQQALGQGPEFLTYFNYEAQPDKSGLPSDRFSAERPEGSISTLTIQRTEQRDSAMYRCASSPTGGNEKLFFGSGTQLSVL.

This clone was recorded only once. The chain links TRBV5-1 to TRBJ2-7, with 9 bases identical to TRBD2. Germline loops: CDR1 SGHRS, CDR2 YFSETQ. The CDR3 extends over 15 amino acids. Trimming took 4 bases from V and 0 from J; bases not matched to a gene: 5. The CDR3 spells CASSRSGGLSYEQYF. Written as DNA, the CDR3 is TGCGCCAGCAGCCGGAGCGGGGGGCTCTCCTACGAGCAGTACTTC.

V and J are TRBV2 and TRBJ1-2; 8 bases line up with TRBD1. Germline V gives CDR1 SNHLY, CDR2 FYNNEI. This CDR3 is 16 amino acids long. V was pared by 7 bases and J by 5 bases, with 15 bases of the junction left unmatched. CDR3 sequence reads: CASIYGQGRNDYGYTF. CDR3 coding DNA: TGTGCCAGCATTTATGGACAGGGAAGAAATGATTATGGCTACACCTTC.

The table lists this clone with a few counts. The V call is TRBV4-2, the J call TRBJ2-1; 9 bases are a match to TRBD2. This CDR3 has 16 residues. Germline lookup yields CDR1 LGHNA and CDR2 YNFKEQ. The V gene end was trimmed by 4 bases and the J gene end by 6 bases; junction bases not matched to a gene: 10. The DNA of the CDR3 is TGTGCCAGCAGCCCCGGCGCGGGGGGGTTTGGCAATGAGCAGTTCTTC. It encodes CASSPGAGGFGNEQFF.

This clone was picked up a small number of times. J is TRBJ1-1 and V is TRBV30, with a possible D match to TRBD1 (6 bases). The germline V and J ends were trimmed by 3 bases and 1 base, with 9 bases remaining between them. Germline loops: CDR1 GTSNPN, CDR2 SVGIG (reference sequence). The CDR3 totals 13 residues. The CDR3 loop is CAWRSTGNTEAFF. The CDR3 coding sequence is TGTGCCTGGAGATCGACAGGGAACACTGAAGCTTTCTTT.

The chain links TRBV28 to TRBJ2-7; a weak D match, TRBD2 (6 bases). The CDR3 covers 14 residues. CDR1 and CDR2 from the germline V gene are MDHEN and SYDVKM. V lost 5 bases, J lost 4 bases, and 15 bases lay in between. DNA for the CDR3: TGTGCCAGCAGTCGATGGGGAGGAGATTACGAGCAGTACTTC. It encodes CASSRWGGDYEQYF.

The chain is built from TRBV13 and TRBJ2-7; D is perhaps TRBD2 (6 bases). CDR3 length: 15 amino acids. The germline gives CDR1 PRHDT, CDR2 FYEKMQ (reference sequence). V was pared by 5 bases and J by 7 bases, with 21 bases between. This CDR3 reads CASSRTQAGTGEQYF. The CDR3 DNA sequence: TGTGCCAGCAGCCGGACTCAGGCGGGGACGGGGGAGCAGTACTTC.

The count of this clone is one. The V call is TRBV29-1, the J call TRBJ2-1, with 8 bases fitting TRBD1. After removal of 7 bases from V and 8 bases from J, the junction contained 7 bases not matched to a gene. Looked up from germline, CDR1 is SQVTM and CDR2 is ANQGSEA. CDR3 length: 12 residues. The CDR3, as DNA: TGCAGCGCCCTGACAGGGGTGGATGAGCAGTTCTTC. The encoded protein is CSALTGVDEQFF.

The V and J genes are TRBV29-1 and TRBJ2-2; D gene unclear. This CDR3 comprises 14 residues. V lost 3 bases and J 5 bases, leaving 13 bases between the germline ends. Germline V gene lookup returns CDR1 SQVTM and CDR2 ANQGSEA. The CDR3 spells CSVDSLSRTGELFF. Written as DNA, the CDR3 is TGCAGCGTTGATTCTCTGTCGCGGACCGGGGAGCTGTTTTTT.